A single sample is the source of the 14 T cell receptor beta chains below, sequenced in a study of cytomegalovirus exposure and HLA in healthy donors. The repertoire was sequenced with immunoSEQ multiplex PCR; TCRdb's copy has only in-frame clones and lacks some. Altogether some 54,000 clones are present, around 90% being singletons, with the ten largest covering approximately 3%. Source material: PBMCs. These receptor sequences come from a man aged 18 to 30 in good health and CMV-seronegative.

The chain is built from TRBV5-1 and TRBJ2-1; a possible D gene is TRBD2 (7 bases). CDR3 size: 16 residues. In germline, CDR1 is SGHRS, CDR2 YFSETQ. V was cut by 4 bases and J by 4 bases, with 18 bases left in between. CDR3 bases: TGCGCCAGCAGCGGGGGCACGGGGGGCCGGTACAATGAGCAGTTCTTC. Protein sequence: CASSGGTGGRYNEQFF.

The rearrangement links TRBV11-2 to TRBJ2-1, with a tentative D call TRBD1 (6 bases). Trimming removed 1 base from V and 4 bases from J, with 17 bases in between. CDR1 SGHAT and CDR2 FQNNGV come from the germline V gene. The CDR3 length is 17 residues. The CDR3 DNA is TGTGCCAGCAGCTTAGCCAGGGGTGCAGGTGGTTACAATGAGCAGTTCTTC. This sequence encodes CASSLARGAGGYNEQFF.

This clone was picked up a small number of times. The V and J genes are TRBV15 and TRBJ2-3; no definite D call. The CDR3 is made up of 15 amino acids. V gave up 1 base and J gave up 2 bases, with 10 bases separating them. Per the germline V gene, CDR1 is LNHNV and CDR2 is YYDKDF (reference sequence). CDR3 sequence reads: CATSRVQEFTDTQYF. For the CDR3, the DNA is TGTGCCACCAGCAGAGTACAAGAATTCACAGATACGCAGTATTTT.

The rearrangement links TRBV19 to TRBJ1-1; D gene ambiguous. This CDR3 is 14 amino acids long. Trimming cost V 2 bases and J 2 bases, with 9 bases left between them. Germline CDR1 and CDR2: LNHDA and SQIVND (reference sequence). The CDR3 loop is CASSISPGNTEAFF. CDR3 DNA: TGTGCCAGTAGTATAAGTCCAGGTAACACTGAAGCTTTCTTT.

The V gene is TRBV28, the J gene TRBJ2-3; 7 positions match TRBD2. The CDR3 sequence is 11 residues long. Germline V lookup: CDR1 MDHEN, CDR2 SYDVKM. The ends lost 5 bases at V and 10 bases at J; junction bases unmatched: 3. This CDR3 reads CASSSGMAQYF. In nucleotides, the CDR3 is TGTGCCAGCAGTAGCGGGATGGCGCAGTATTTT.

The V and J genes are TRBV27 and TRBJ2-1, with TRBD2 identical over 11 bases. Germline values: CDR1 MNHEY, CDR2 SMNVEV (reference sequence). CDR3 length: 15 amino acids. After removal of 4 bases from V and 6 bases from J, the junction contained 5 bases not matched to a gene. In nucleotides, the CDR3 is TGTGCCAGCAGTTCTCTCGGGACTAGCGGCAATGAGCAGTTCTTC. Its protein product is CASSSLGTSGNEQFF.

The rearrangement joins TRBV9 to TRBJ1-1; the D gene is possibly TRBD1 (6 bases). CDR1 is SGDLS and CDR2 is YYNGEE in the germline V gene. CDR3 size: 15 residues. Trimming took off 4 bases at V and 4 bases at J, with 17 bases between the two ends. CDR3 in DNA: TGTGCCAGCAGCCCTTGGACAGAGGGGAGCACTGAAGCTTTCTTT. Its translation is CASSPWTEGSTEAFF.

The chain carries TRBV10-2 and TRBJ2-2; 7 nucleotides align to TRBD1. The CDR3 extends over 15 amino acids. J gave up 5 bases and V 4 bases, and 7 bases lay outside the gene matches. The germline V gene has CDR1 WSHSY and CDR2 SAAADI. The CDR3: CASSVQGEGTGELFF. The CDR3 region has the DNA TGCGCCAGCAGTGTGCAGGGGGAAGGTACCGGGGAGCTGTTTTTT.

V usage is TRBV6-5 and J usage is TRBJ2-7, with D maybe TRBD1 (6 bases). The CDR3 has 13 residues. V lost 7 bases, J lost 7 bases, and 17 bases lay in between. CDR1 and CDR2 (germline): MNHEY, SVGAGI. The CDR3 region has the DNA TGTGCCAGCACCCTCCGAGGGGGTCTGGAGCAGTACTTC. Protein product: CASTLRGGLEQYF.

The chain combines TRBV6-4 with TRBJ2-1; 10 positions agree with TRBD2. With V trimmed by 5 bases and J by 5 bases, 6 bases remained unmatched. Looked up from germline, CDR1 is MRHNA and CDR2 is SNTAGT. This CDR3 spans 15 amino acids. Here the CDR3 reads CASSPLAGINNEQFF. CDR3 DNA: TGTGCCAGCAGTCCACTAGCGGGAATCAACAATGAGCAGTTCTTC.

The CDR3 nucleotides read TGTGCCAGCAGCTTGTCCGGGACAAAGGGGACTGAAGCTTTCTTT. This gives the protein CASSLSGTKGTEAFF. The chain uses TRBV6-5 and TRBJ1-1, with D perhaps matching TRBD1 (6 bases). Trimming shortened V by 6 bases and J by 5 bases, and 19 bases separated the two germline ends. Looked up from germline, CDR1 is MNHEY and CDR2 is SVGAGI. The CDR3 has 15 residues.

The chain is built from TRBV4-2 and TRBJ1-1; D remains ambiguous. Germline-derived CDR1 and CDR2 are LGHNA and YNFKEQ. The CDR3 is made up of 14 amino acids. The V end was cut by 0 bases, the J end by 1 base, with 6 bases between. CDR3 loop: CASSQEARNTEAFF. The CDR3 nucleotides read TGTGCCAGCAGCCAAGAAGCCCGGAACACTGAAGCTTTCTTT.

This clone has only one observation. This sequence joins TRBV19 and TRBJ1-5, with 7 bases identical to TRBD1. This CDR3 is 17 amino acids long. The germline gives CDR1 LNHDA, CDR2 SQIVND (reference sequence). Trimming at V came to 4 bases and at J to 1 base, leaving 10 bases not matched to a gene. The CDR3 nucleotides read TGTGCCAGTAGTACAGACCGGGGACAGACCAGCAATCAGCCCCAGCATTTT. Protein product: CASSTDRGQTSNQPQHF.

The V gene is TRBV29-1, the J gene TRBJ1-2, with D unresolved. The CDR3 is made up of 13 amino acids. Per the germline V gene, CDR1 is SQVTM and CDR2 is ANQGSEA. The V end was cut by 6 bases, the J end by 3 bases, with 14 bases between. The CDR3 DNA follows: TGCAGCGTGACAAAGACCGACCACTATGGCTACACCTTC. This sequence encodes CSVTKTDHYGYTF.